This T cell receptor (beta chain) was retrieved from a study of CD8+CD57+ T cells in acquired aplastic anemia. Study in general: Each DNA sample taken from sorted CD4+ and CD8+ cells came to 3 to 4 ug on average.

As regards this clonotype: The antigen is undetermined.

Study-wide results and limits: The study found no significant CD8+ Simpson's diversity difference between patients and controls. Patients and controls turned out to have twenty-nine CD8+ CDR3 sequences in common.

Genomic DNA constituted the template upon which TCR beta VDJ and CDR3 profiling was performed. One entry per CDR3 protein, called by TCRdb with MiXCR from the reads. The table records approximately 200,000 distinct CDR3 sequences, 64% of them present only once. Trimming removed 4 bases from V and 2 bases from J; junction bases left unmatched: 8. CDR3 length equals 16 residues. Germline CDR1 reads SGHRS; CDR2 reads YFSETQ. This TCR came from a human donor with severe aplastic anemia or a healthy control (not recorded which). The V call is TRBV5-1, the J call TRBJ2-7, with 11 positions matching TRBD1. Specimen: sorted CD4+, CD8+, or CD8+CD57+ T cells (not recorded which) from PBMCs. The CDR3 reads CASSPGQGAGPYEQYF. CDR3 DNA: TGCGCCAGCAGCCCCGGACAGGGGGCGGGTCCCTACGAGCAGTACTTC. Using reference TRBV5-1 and TRBJ2-7 for the parts outside the CDR3, the full variable domain is KAGVTQTPRYLIKTRGQQVTLSCSPISGHRSVSWYQQTPGQGLQFLFEYFSETQRNKGNFPGRFSGRQFSNSRSEMNVSTLELGDSALYLCASSPGQGAGPYEQYFGPGTRLTVT.